The 2 T cell receptor beta chains below come from one sample, sequenced in a study of radiotherapy plus CTLA-4 blockade in lung cancer. The repertoire was sequenced with immunoSEQ multiplex PCR; TCRdb's copy has only in-frame clones and lacks some. There are nearly 110,000 clones in the sample; about 85% occur only once, and 2.4% lies in the top ten. Material: peripheral blood, obtained from a patient treated with radiotherapy plus ipilimumab. These receptors originate from a human donor with non-small cell lung cancer that progressed on radiotherapy plus ipilimumab. Some clones in this sample may be carry-over from other donors' samples.

The rearrangement links TRBV2 to TRBJ1-1; D gene ambiguous. Trimming removed 10 bases from V and 3 bases from J, with 9 bases in between. The CDR3 has 11 residues. Germline CDR1 is SNHLY and CDR2 is FYNNEI. The CDR3 DNA is TGTGCCACCGGGTTGTACACTGAAGCTTTCTTT. Amino acids: CATGLYTEAFF.

The chain links TRBV7-9 to TRBJ1-1; D is ambiguous. V was cut by 3 bases and J by 6 bases, with 11 bases left in between. Looked up from germline, CDR1 is SEHNR and CDR2 is FQNEAQ (reference sequence). CDR3 length: 13 amino acids. The CDR3 loop is CASSFPPSPEAFF. CDR3 coding DNA: TGTGCCAGCAGCTTCCCCCCGAGCCCTGAAGCTTTCTTT.